This T cell receptor beta chain is drawn from a study of T cell repertoires in cytomegalovirus infection. Study-level information: TCR beta signatures that were public indicated CMV infection and matching HLA type.

Germline V gives CDR1 SGHTA, CDR2 FQGNSA. V lost 1 base and J 6 bases, leaving 18 bases between the germline ends. The CDR3 is made up of 17 amino acids. This clonotype was recorded many times. Its antigen is still unknown. Regarding the study as a whole: Within the response measured ex vivo, HLA-C-restricted CMV-specific TCR beta clonotypes were dominant. The study identified carriers of CMV plus the relevant HLA from cumulative public TCR beta family frequency.

TCRdb passed the reads through MiXCR, listing each CDR3 protein once. This table has 150,000 or so distinct CDR3 sequences, 20% to 30% appearing once. Sequences were obtained from PBMCs. This clonotype was obtained from a human donor in good health (CMV status not recorded). Some clones in this sample may be carry-over from other donors' samples. The V gene is TRBV7-2, the J gene TRBJ1-4; D is unresolved. In DNA form, the CDR3 reads TGTGCCAGCAGCTTAGTTAGGGCAGGCCGAGCCGATGAAAAACTGTTTTTT. As protein: CASSLVRAGRADEKLFF.